A selection of T cell receptor beta chains follows, all from one sample in a study of shared clonotypes between healthy human individuals. Measured with immunoSEQ multiplex PCR; TCRdb has only the in-frame clones, and not every one. The profile shows 2 million to 2.5 million clones, approximately 90% of them singletons. The sample was naive CD4+ T cells from PBMCs. These receptors were taken from a man younger than 35 in good health. Some clones in this sample may be carry-over from other donors' samples. The CDR3 runs from the conserved cysteine through the conserved F or W. D genes are given only for firm matches. Clone size is stated in some rows and not others, as once, few, many or a class when expanded.

V	size	length	J	D	CDR3	DNA
TRBV7-3	.	14	TRBJ2-3	.	CASSPGLVTDTQYF	TGTGCCAGCAGCCCAGGACTTGTCACAGATACGCAGTATTTT
TRBV29-1	few	11	TRBJ1-1	.	CSAQGSTEAFF	TGCAGCGCGCAGGGGAGCACTGAAGCTTTCTTT
TRBV5-1	.	15	TRBJ2-5	.	CATTEVAGAGETQYF	TGCGCCACCACGGAGGTCGCGGGGGCGGGGGAGACCCAGTACTTC
TRBV5-1	.	12	TRBJ2-1	.	CASSSLAGEQFF	TGCGCCAGCAGCTCACTAGCTGGTGAGCAGTTCTTC
TRBV11-1	.	15	TRBJ1-5	.	CASSSDGYSNQPQHF	TGTGCCAGCAGCTCGGACGGGTATAGCAATCAGCCCCAGCATTTT
TRBV7-9	.	13	TRBJ1-1	.	CASSLARGTEAFF	TGTGCCAGCAGCTTAGCCAGGGGAACTGAAGCTTTCTTT
TRBV5-1	.	14	TRBJ2-5	.	CASSLDGTSETQYF	TGCGCCAGCAGCTTGGACGGTACCTCCGAGACCCAGTACTTC
TRBV4-3	.	14	TRBJ1-2	.	CASSQDDRRGRYTF	TGCGCCAGCAGCCAGGACGACCGGCGGGGACGCTACACCTTC
TRBV2	.	13	TRBJ1-2	.	CASSLRSGYGYTF	TGTGCCAGCAGTCTTCGCAGTGGTTATGGCTACACCTTC
TRBV29-1	.	11	TRBJ1-1	.	CSVEAHPEAFF	TGCAGCGTTGAAGCACATCCTGAAGCTTTCTTT
TRBV6-5	.	16	TRBJ2-5	TRBD2	CASSYGVAGGSETQYF	TGTGCCAGCAGTTACGGGGTAGCGGGAGGATCAGAGACCCAGTACTTC
TRBV5-1	.	13	TRBJ1-5	.	CASSLGPNQPQHF	TGCGCCAGCAGCTTGGGACCCAATCAGCCCCAGCATTTT
TRBV6-5	.	15	TRBJ1-2	.	CASSRTTGRTYGYTF	TGTGCCAGCAGCCGAACGACCGGACGGACTTATGGCTACACCTTC
TRBV7-2	.	16	TRBJ2-7	TRBD2	CASSRVDRDYHYEQYF	TGTGCCAGCAGCCGCGTGGACCGGGACTACCACTACGAGCAGTACTTC